This TCR beta chain is from a study of blood T cell repertoires in COVID-19. The wider study: Acute and convalescent COVID-19 samples came from the United States, Italy and Spain. PBMCs, B-cell-depleted T cells, or T cells were the source of the cDNA or gDNA that made up the material.

The V segment lost 6 bases and the J segment 1 base; nucleotides outside the gene matches: 3. Germline-derived CDR1 and CDR2 are SGHDT and YYEEEE. The CDR3 runs to 15 residues. Original data processing: Reference gene primers were amplified, and this amplification served to estimate nucleated cell counts. Data came from immunoSEQ multiplex PCR; TCRdb stores just in-frame clones and leaves some out. The DNA was the basis for D and trimming; V, J and clone size are from that table. The repertoire includes 40,000 or so clones, approximately 89% of them detected once, and around 2% sits in the top ten. J is TRBJ2-3 and V is TRBV5-6; TRBD2 agrees at 12 bases. The clonotype was recovered from a man aged 45-65 years with active COVID-19. Sequenced input: peripheral blood. This CDR3 is CASTRTSGGTDTQYF. The CDR3 nucleotides read TGTGCCAGCACCCGGACTAGCGGGGGCACAGATACGCAGTATTTT.